This T cell receptor (beta chain) was found in a study of regulatory T cells in long-lasting Graves disease. Notes on the study in general: Peripheral blood, not thyroid tissue, was the sole material studied.

Of note for this clonotype: No antigen is known for it.

Library construction for TCR beta used iRepertoire HTBI primers and Arm-PCR of CDR3 regions. One entry per CDR3 protein results from TCRdb running MiXCR on the multiplex PCR reads. The sample carries a few hundred thousand distinct CDR3 sequences, roughly a quarter recorded once. Time point indicated: persistent/refractory GD, antithyroid drugs over 5 years with positive TRAb. Extracted RNA from PBMCs served as the source of the TCR library. Trimming removed 0 bases from V and 3 bases from J, with 11 bases in between. The CDR3 runs 15 residues. Germline CDR1 is LGHDT and CDR2 is YNNKEL (reference sequence).

The receptor was derived from a female donor with Graves disease. Sequencing used peripheral blood mononuclear cells (PBMCs), obtained when the disease was refractory, from a patient treated with antithyroid drugs. The chain is built from TRBV3-1 and TRBJ2-5; TRBD1 or TRBD2 may be the D gene (6 bases each). In DNA, the CDR3 is TGTGCCAGCAGCCAAGATGACGGGGGCGAAGAGACCCAGTACTTC. This translates into CASSQDDGGEETQYF.